This TCR beta chain was profiled in a study of regulatory T cells in long-lasting Graves disease. Study-level results: A greater number of public clonotypes (about 3,000) was shared by persistent patients than by new patients (about 990). Only a small sample size was used, which may have cut accuracy. The study found TRBV28, TRBJ1-2 and TRBJ2-5 favored in persistent disease.

Assembly of TCR beta libraries relied on iRepertoire HTBI primers together with Arm-PCR of CDR3 regions. TCRdb re-called the multiplex PCR reads with MiXCR, one entry per CDR3 protein. The sample shows about 460,000 distinct CDR3 sequences, about 22% of them seen only once. This clonotype was seen ten or more times. The target antigen is unknown. V was trimmed by 5 bases and J by 2 bases, leaving 12 bases between them. Germline assignment: CDR1 SGHTA and CDR2 FQGNSA. CDR3 size: 15 residues. As to time point: persistent/refractory GD, antithyroid drugs over 5 years with positive TRAb. PBMCs were the source of the RNA used for TCR sequencing.

The rearrangement links TRBV7-2 to TRBJ1-4; perhaps TRBD1 as D (5 bases). Sample: peripheral blood mononuclear cells (PBMCs), taken when the disease was refractory, from a patient treated with antithyroid drugs. This clonotype originated in a female donor with Graves disease. Written as DNA, the CDR3 is TGTGCCAGCAGCATAGACAGTCAGACTAATGAAAAACTGTTTTTT. Protein: CASSIDSQTNEKLFF.